This TCR beta chain was sequenced during a study of identical twins. MiXCR, run by TCRdb on the 5' RACE reads, gives a single entry per CDR3 protein. The table lists 1.5 million to 2 million distinct CDR3 sequences, less than 35% of them singletons. V dropped 2 bases and J dropped 2 bases, with 12 bases sitting between them. CDR1 is SGHTA and CDR2 is FQGNSA in the germline V gene. The CDR3 spans 15 residues. Study-wide findings and caveats: Partly confounded zero-insertion analyses could result from invariant MAIT and iNKT cells. High-abundance cord blood beta clonotypes had fewer insertions; memory repertoires showed none. Cross-sectional statistical analysis, not tracking of the same donors, underpinned the conclusions. Twin-shared out-of-frame alpha sequences showed excess low generation probability.

As for this clonotype: Its antigen remains unknown.

The material sequenced was cord blood. The chain uses TRBV7-2 and TRBJ2-5; a possible D gene is TRBD2 (6 bases). This clonotype originated in a newborn girl in good health. CDR3 in amino acids: CASSLIGGPQETQYF. Written as DNA, the CDR3 is TGTGCCAGCAGCTTAATCGGGGGACCACAAGAGACCCAGTACTTC.